Here is one T cell receptor beta chain with its context. The target of this receptor is not known. No base qualities exist here, and no much larger clone lies one base off it. This sample is drawn from a study of PD-L1 blockade in urothelial cancer (dated by TCRdb to 2016 to 2017). For context, the study as a whole: All patients started therapy in the mid-2010s and received atezolizumab 1,200 mg intravenously every 3 weeks. About nine tenths of the roughly 30 patients were males with bladder-origin urothelial cancer, and about 60% of the 29 reported a prior smoking history. Patients had an ECOG performance status of 0 or 1 and had received between 0 and 3 prior chemotherapy regimens. Blood samples were analyzed at two time points: 3 weeks after treatment start (second dose) and 6 weeks after treatment start. Blood samples gave median yields of about 150,000 T cells and over 80,000 unique TCRs, along with a median clonality of 0.080. The study was an exploratory multi-omic analysis of somatic, immune and clinical correlates of response to PD-L1 blockade with atezolizumab in urothelial cancer. Pretreatment tumor samples, along with matched peripheral blood serially collected before and after atezolizumab treatment, were subjected to TCR sequencing. Progression-free survival longer than 6 months counted as durable clinical benefit, and TCR features were additionally tested against both progression-free and overall survival. In the same patients, whole exome sequencing and RNA sequencing of pretreatment tumors were performed in addition to TCR sequencing. About 10 patients achieved durable clinical benefit and approximately 20 did not. Some 30 patients had pretreatment blood TCR-seq, about 25 had at least one posttreatment blood collection, and about 25 had tumor TCR-seq.

General study outcomes and caveats: Patients with durable benefit showed greater expansion of tumor-associated TCR clones in peripheral blood 3 weeks after starting treatment (n of about 20, p = 0.022). A pretreatment peripheral blood TCR clonality below the median was linked to improved progression-free and overall survival. Because the sample size was small (n ≈ 30) and many exploratory analyses were performed, the results are intended to be hypothesis-generating.

Each PCR received spiked-in synthetic TCR analog templates so that absolute template abundance could be estimated from read counts. TCRbeta CDR3 regions were amplified from genomic DNA with bias-controlled V and J gene primers using the immunoSEQ assay. Sequencing of rearranged TCRbeta segments was performed at approximately 20X coverage. In the source study's methods: Sequencing errors were corrected by clustering and CDR3s were annotated against IMGT to assign V, D and J genes. Downstream analyses used only productive TCRbeta rearrangements and left out out-of-frame or stop-codon sequences. To compute clonality, Shannon entropy was normalized by the log of the number of unique productive sequences and then subtracted from one. Fisher's exact test with Benjamini-Hochberg correction, at a threshold of adjusted p below 0.01, was used to find clones that differed between time points or between blood and tumor. TCRdb limited this immuneACCESS table to in-frame rearrangements with V and J called. A share of clones is missing; checked studies link under half to unresolved V genes, and the rest is unexplained. D and trimming were read from the DNA, whereas the V and J calls and clone size are those reported in that table. Within this sample are about 91,000 clones, with 83% of them counted one time only. Under 9.5% of the sample rests with the top ten.

The CDR3 holds 15 amino acids from the cysteine to the phenylalanine. Left in the record is the CDR3 DNA by itself, 45 bases read in frame from the first base. V is cut back by 4 bases and J by 5 bases, with 9 bases in the junction unmatched. From a lookup of the germline V gene, CDR1 and CDR2 are SGHDT and YYEEEE. What this sample's time point label stands for: peripheral blood 6 weeks after treatment start. The cohort included 29 patients with locally advanced or metastatic urothelial carcinoma who were treated at Memorial Sloan Kettering on a trial protocol. Peripheral blood mononuclear cells were collected pretreatment and during treatment, with between 1 and 8 total time points per patient. The Qiagen DNeasy Blood extraction kit was used to purify genomic DNA from total PBMCs and tumor samples. PBMCs were collected pretreatment and during treatment, and were isolated and stored as previously described.

This specimen was PBMCs, taken around atezolizumab (anti-PD-L1) treatment. The rearranged segments are TRBV5-6 and TRBJ2-5, with 9 bases in between that match TRBD1. The clonotype comes from a man aged 65-85 years with urothelial cancer. Read as DNA, the sequence is TGTGCCAGCAGCAGAGGGGACAGGGTAGGGGAGACCCAGTACTTC. Its protein is CASSRGDRVGETQYF.